The 3 T cell receptor beta chains in this list originate from one sample, sequenced in a study of graft-versus-host responses after intestinal transplantation. Profiled with immunoSEQ multiplex PCR; TCRdb holds only in-frame clones, not every one. The data hold roughly 56,000 clones, with about 90% observed a single time. The sample was PBMCs, taken around 120 days after intestinal transplantation. The receptors were sampled from a human patient who received an intestinal transplant, so some T cells may come from the graft donor.

About this clone itself: This sample includes further DNA sequences coding for the same CDR3. This chain joins TRBV11-3 and TRBJ2-3; a weak D match, TRBD2 (6 bases). Germline values: CDR1 SGHNT, CDR2 YENEEA. V was shortened by 5 bases and J by 3 bases, with 9 bases between the two germline ends. The CDR3 spans 13 residues. Here the CDR3 reads CASSRGGTDTQYF. The CDR3 region has the DNA TGTGCCAGCAGCCGGGGAGGAACAGATACGCAGTATTTT.

V and J are TRBV6-5 and TRBJ1-2, with D perhaps matching TRBD1 (5 bases). CDR1 and CDR2 from the germline V gene are MNHEY and SVGAGI. CDR3 size: 13 residues. Between the trimmed V and J ends, which lost 5 bases and 5 bases, there was a span of 12 bases. CDR3 bases: TGTGCCAGCAGTCCCAGGGCGTTATATGGCTACACCTTC. Amino acids: CASSPRALYGYTF.

The chain links TRBV9 to TRBJ2-2, with D possibly being TRBD2 (5 bases). V was cut by 3 bases and J by 4 bases, with 7 bases left in between. The CDR3 is 13 amino acids. The germline gives CDR1 SGDLS, CDR2 YYNGEE. The CDR3 bases are TGTGCCAGCAGCGGTAGCGTCACCGGGGAGCTGTTTTTT. Protein: CASSGSVTGELFF.